The 16 T cell receptor beta chains listed next were all sequenced from one sample in a study of T cells in localized non-small cell lung cancer. The data were produced by immunoSEQ multiplex PCR, yet TCRdb's version contains in-frame clones alone and is incomplete. Counted here are about 78,000 clones, around four fifths occurring once; the ten biggest clones make up approximately 2.8%. Sequenced material: peripheral blood, taken before any cancer treatment. All receptors come from a man aged 40 to 70 with stage I lung adenocarcinoma.

The V call is TRBV6-1, the J call TRBJ2-5; D is ambiguous. Deletions cut 9 bases from V and 1 base from J, with 9 bases between. The CDR3 has 12 amino acids. Germline-derived CDR1 and CDR2 are MNHNS and SASEGT. This chain's CDR3 is CASRKFQETQYF. The CDR3 DNA reads TGTGCCAGTAGGAAATTCCAAGAGACCCAGTACTTC.

The chain uses TRBV5-4 and TRBJ1-4; D remains unclear. V was trimmed by 1 base and J by 5 bases, leaving 9 bases between them. The CDR3 has 14 amino acids. The germline CDR1 and CDR2 sequences are SGHNT and YYREEE (reference sequence). DNA of the CDR3: TGTGCCAGCAGCTTGCGTCAGCAAAATGAAAAACTGTTTTTT. It encodes CASSLRQQNEKLFF.

The rearrangement uses TRBV19 and TRBJ2-7, with D perhaps being TRBD1 or TRBD2 (6 bases each). Germline CDR1 LNHDA, CDR2 SQIVND (reference sequence). V lost 8 bases and J 5 bases, leaving 19 bases between the germline ends. The CDR3 is 14 amino acids. CDR3 protein: CASSPAFGGHEQYF. The CDR3 DNA follows: TGTGCCAGTTCACCGGCCTTTGGGGGGCACGAGCAGTACTTC.

Regarding this clone: The same CDR3 can be traced to other DNA sequences in this sample. As DNA, the CDR3 is TGCGCCAGCAGCCCAGGGGGCTCTGGAAACACCATATATTTT. Residues: CASSPGGSGNTIYF. This rearrangement joins TRBV5-1 to TRBJ1-3, with TRBD1 identical over 7 bases. With V trimmed by 4 bases and J by 0 bases, 1 base remained unmatched. The CDR3 covers 14 residues. Per the germline V gene, CDR1 is SGHRS and CDR2 is YFSETQ.

This chain links TRBV9 with TRBJ2-2; 9 bases are shared with TRBD2. Germline V lookup: CDR1 SGDLS, CDR2 YYNGEE. This CDR3 spans 17 amino acids. The V and J ends lost 2 bases and 6 bases, in that order; junction bases with no gene match: 11. CDR3 amino acids: CASSVALGGRGPGELFF. The CDR3, as DNA: TGTGCCAGCAGCGTGGCTCTCGGCGGGAGGGGTCCCGGGGAGCTGTTTTTT.

The chain joins TRBV5-6 to TRBJ2-2; 8 nucleotides align to TRBD1. This CDR3 is built from 16 residues. J gave up 2 bases and V 2 bases, and 5 bases lay outside the gene matches. Germline-derived CDR1 and CDR2 are SGHDT and YYEEEE. CDR3 amino acids: CASSFNRGINTGELFF. The CDR3 DNA sequence: TGTGCCAGCAGCTTTAACAGGGGGATCAACACCGGGGAGCTGTTTTTT.

The chain combines TRBV9 with TRBJ1-6; no reliable D call. Trimming took off 0 bases at V and 14 bases at J, with 9 bases between the two ends. CDR1 and CDR2 from the germline V gene are SGDLS and YYNGEE. The CDR3 is 12 residues long. The CDR3 is CASSVDAGALHF. CDR3 DNA sequence: TGTGCCAGCAGCGTAGACGCCGGGGCCCTCCACTTT.

The rearrangement uses TRBV30 and TRBJ1-6; D gene uncertain. Per the germline V gene, CDR1 is GTSNPN and CDR2 is SVGIG (reference sequence). This CDR3 has 11 amino acids. The V and J ends lost 3 bases and 6 bases respectively, with 3 bases between them. The CDR3 here is CAWSRNSPLHF. DNA of the CDR3: TGTGCCTGGAGCCGTAATTCACCCCTCCACTTT.

This chain links TRBV5-6 with TRBJ2-1; 8 bases map to TRBD2. J was trimmed by 4 bases and V by 4 bases; bases with no gene match: 13. This CDR3 contains 17 residues. The V gene's germline CDR1 is SGHDT and CDR2 YYEEEE. DNA of the CDR3: TGTGCCAGCAGCGCCAGTAGCGGGAACAATAGGTACAATGAGCAGTTCTTC. It encodes CASSASSGNNRYNEQFF.

This clone appeared once. The genes are TRBV27 and TRBJ1-1; D possibly corresponds to TRBD1 (5 bases). The CDR3 length is 15 residues. Trimming left V 0 bases short and J 7 bases short, with 15 bases between. CDR1 is MNHEY and CDR2 is SMNVEV in the germline V gene (reference sequence). CDR3 loop: CASSLSGGREIEAFF. The CDR3 nucleotides are TGTGCCAGCAGTTTATCTGGGGGACGGGAGATTGAAGCTTTCTTT.

The chain joins TRBV9 to TRBJ2-5; 7 nucleotides align to TRBD2. The V and J ends lost 1 base and 5 bases, in that order; junction bases with no gene match: 8. This CDR3 comprises 15 residues. The germline CDR1 and CDR2 sequences are SGDLS and YYNGEE. The CDR3 DNA sequence: TGTGCCAGCAGCGTAAGAGGGACTATCGTGGAGACCCAGTACTTC. This gives the protein CASSVRGTIVETQYF.

This clone was counted only a few times. V and J are TRBV7-9 and TRBJ2-7; 8 bases align to TRBD2. The CDR3 is 14 amino acids. Trimming at V came to 3 bases and at J to 2 bases, leaving 3 bases not matched to a gene. Germline CDR1 reads SEHNR; CDR2 reads FQNEAQ (reference sequence). CDR3 coding DNA: TGTGCCAGCAGCTTTAGCGGGACCGCCTACGAGCAGTACTTC. Protein: CASSFSGTAYEQYF.

The rearrangement joins TRBV18 to TRBJ1-3, with unresolved D. Trimming stripped 2 bases from V and 0 bases from J, with 11 bases between. Germline V CDR1 and CDR2: KGHSH, LQKENI. The CDR3 totals 16 residues. The CDR3 sequence is CASSPERVTSGNTIYF. DNA of the CDR3: TGTGCCAGCTCACCAGAGAGAGTGACCTCTGGAAACACCATATATTTT.

This rearrangement joins TRBV6-4 to TRBJ1-1; no clear D gene. The V and J ends lost 4 bases and 4 bases respectively, with 10 bases between them. CDR1 and CDR2 from the germline V gene are MRHNA and SNTAGT. This CDR3 region has 13 residues. The CDR3, as DNA: TGTGCCAGCAGTGCTATGATGGGCACTGAAGCTTTCTTT. Translation gives CASSAMMGTEAFF.

This chain uses TRBV7-2 with TRBJ1-6, with 9 bases lining up with TRBD1. This CDR3 has 13 residues. The germline V gene has CDR1 SGHTA and CDR2 FQGNSA. J gave up 17 bases and V 3 bases, and 8 bases lay outside the gene matches. CDR3 loop: CASSFTGTGKVHF. The CDR3 DNA reads as TGTGCCAGCAGCTTTACCGGGACAGGGAAGGTCCACTTT. The variable domain in full, completed from reference TRBV7-2 and TRBJ1-6, reads GAGVSQSPSNKVTEKGKDVELRCDPISGHTALYWYRQSLGQGLEFLIYFQGNSAPDKSGLPSDRFSAERTGGSVSTLTIQRTQQEDSAVYLCASSFTGTGKVHFGNGTRLTVT.

V is TRBV6-5 and J is TRBJ2-1; D might be TRBD1 (6 bases). There are 15 residues in the CDR3. Trimming took 5 bases from V and 6 from J, leaving 17 bases between them. Germline V gene lookup returns CDR1 MNHEY and CDR2 SVGAGI. CDR3 nucleotides: TGTGCCAGCAGTCCCCTGGGGACACGGGGCAATGAGCAGTTCTTC. Residues: CASSPLGTRGNEQFF.